One sample yielded the 7 T cell receptor beta chains listed below, sequenced in a study of Ad26.COV2.S vaccination and SARS-CoV-2 variants. Regarding treatment: around 19 received Ad26.COV2.S at low or high dose, single or two shots; a few received placebo; per-sample allocation not given. Samples came from day 63 after the first vaccine or placebo injection. Assay: immunoSEQ multiplex PCR; the TCRdb copy retains only in-frame clones and omits some. The sample yields roughly 700,000 clones, around 90% seen once. Sequences were derived from peripheral blood, sampled in a trial of Ad26.COV2.S vaccine versus placebo. The receptor source for this set is a person aged 18 to 59 who received the Ad26.COV2.S COVID-19 vaccine or a placebo.

As DNA, the CDR3 is TGTGCCAGTAGTGCAGCCCCAACAACTAATGAAAAACTGTTTTTT. Its protein product is CASSAAPTTNEKLFF. The chain joins TRBV19 to TRBJ1-4; no reliable D call. CDR1 is LNHDA and CDR2 is SQIVND in the germline V gene (reference sequence). The V and J ends lost 5 bases and 0 bases respectively, with 10 bases between them. This CDR3 has 15 amino acids.

The rearrangement joins TRBV7-9 to TRBJ2-2; TRBD1 matches 7 bases. Germline V lookup: CDR1 SEHNR, CDR2 FQNEAQ (reference sequence). CDR3 length equals 15 residues. Trimming took 3 bases from V and 7 from J; bases not matched to a gene: 8. For the CDR3, the DNA is TGTGCCAGCAGCTTTGTGAGGGGGCAAAGCGGGGAGCTGTTTTTT. It codes for CASSFVRGQSGELFF.

CDR3 sequence reads: CASSPLALDSNQPQHF. CDR3 nucleotide sequence: TGTGCCAGCTCACCATTGGCCCTAGATAGCAATCAGCCCCAGCATTTT. The chain recombines TRBV18 with TRBJ1-5; unclear D gene. Per the germline V gene, CDR1 is KGHSH and CDR2 is LQKENI. Trimming left V 2 bases short and J 0 bases short, with 11 bases between. The CDR3 consists of 16 residues.

J is TRBJ2-7 and V is TRBV7-2; TRBD2 agrees at 8 bases. Trimming at V came to 4 bases and at J to 3 bases, leaving 5 bases not matched to a gene. The CDR3 has 14 amino acids. CDR1 is SGHTA, CDR2 FQGNSA, per germline. The CDR3 is CASSSSGGLYEQYF. The CDR3 coding sequence is TGTGCCAGCAGCTCGAGCGGGGGCCTCTACGAGCAGTACTTC. The full variable domain, in which reference TRBV7-2 and TRBJ2-7 provide the parts outside the CDR3, is GAGVSQSPSNKVTEKGKDVELRCDPISGHTALYWYRQSLGQGLEFLIYFQGNSAPDKSGLPSDRFSAERTGGSVSTLTIQRTQQEDSAVYLCASSSSGGLYEQYFGPGTRLTVT.

The rearrangement links TRBV6-5 to TRBJ2-7, with D uncertain. The V end was cut by 0 bases, the J end by 2 bases, with 11 bases between. The CDR3 runs 15 residues. Germline CDR1 MNHEY, CDR2 SVGAGI. CDR3 sequence: CASSYSRVGTYEQYF. For the CDR3, the DNA is TGTGCCAGCAGTTACTCAAGGGTTGGAACCTACGAGCAGTACTTC.

The chain uses TRBV18 and TRBJ1-4, with D hard to call. V lost 1 base and J 7 bases, leaving 13 bases between the germline ends. The CDR3 length is 15 residues. Germline CDR1 is KGHSH and CDR2 is LQKENI. This CDR3 is CASSPLWDRAEKLFF. The CDR3 DNA reads as TGTGCCAGCTCACCACTATGGGATCGGGCTGAAAAACTGTTTTTT.

The J gene is TRBJ1-1, the V gene TRBV5-1; D is unresolved. The CDR3 length is 14 residues. Germline assignment: CDR1 SGHRS and CDR2 YFSETQ. V shed 4 bases and J shed 6 bases, with 16 bases lying between them. The CDR3 is CASSPRTGNAEAFF. In nucleotides, the CDR3 is TGCGCCAGCAGCCCCCGGACGGGAAACGCTGAAGCTTTCTTT. The complete variable domain, with remaining parts taken from reference TRBV5-1 and TRBJ1-1, reads KAGVTQTPRYLIKTRGQQVTLSCSPISGHRSVSWYQQTPGQGLQFLFEYFSETQRNKGNFPGRFSGRQFSNSRSEMNVSTLELGDSALYLCASSPRTGNAEAFFGQGTRLTVV.